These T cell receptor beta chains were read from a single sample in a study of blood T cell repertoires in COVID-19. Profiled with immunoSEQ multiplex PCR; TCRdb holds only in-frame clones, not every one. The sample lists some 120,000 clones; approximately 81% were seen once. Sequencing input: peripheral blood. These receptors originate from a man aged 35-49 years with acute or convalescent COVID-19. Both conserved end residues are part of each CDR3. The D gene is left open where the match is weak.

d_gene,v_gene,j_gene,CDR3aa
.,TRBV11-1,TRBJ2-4,CASSSPGNAKNIQYF
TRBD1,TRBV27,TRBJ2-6,CASSLGATGGAGANVLTF
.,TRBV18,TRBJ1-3,CASSRYRERTGNTIYF
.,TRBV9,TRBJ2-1,CASSAPGQLYNEQFF
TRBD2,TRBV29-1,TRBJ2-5,CSVATSSQETQYF
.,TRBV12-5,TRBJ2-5,CASGLVVTREPRQTQYF
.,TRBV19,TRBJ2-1,CASSISFAAYNEQFF
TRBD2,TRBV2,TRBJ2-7,CASSHGLAGGEYEQYF
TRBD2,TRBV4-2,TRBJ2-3,CASSQTPLATDTQYF
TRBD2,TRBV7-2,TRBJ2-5,CASSQTSGGYQETQYF
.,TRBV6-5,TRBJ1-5,CASSLGHGGQPQHF
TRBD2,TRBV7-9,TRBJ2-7,CASSLGLAEGYEQYF
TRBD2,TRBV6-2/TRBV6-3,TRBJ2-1,CASSYSGGAHNEQFF
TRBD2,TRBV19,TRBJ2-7,CASSIRLAGAYEQYF
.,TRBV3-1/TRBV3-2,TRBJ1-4,CASSPGERATNEKLFF
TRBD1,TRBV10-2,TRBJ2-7,CASNTGTGRSYEQYF
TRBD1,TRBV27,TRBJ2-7,CASSLRDRVRSEQYF
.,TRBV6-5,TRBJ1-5,CASSYGGGGNQPQHF